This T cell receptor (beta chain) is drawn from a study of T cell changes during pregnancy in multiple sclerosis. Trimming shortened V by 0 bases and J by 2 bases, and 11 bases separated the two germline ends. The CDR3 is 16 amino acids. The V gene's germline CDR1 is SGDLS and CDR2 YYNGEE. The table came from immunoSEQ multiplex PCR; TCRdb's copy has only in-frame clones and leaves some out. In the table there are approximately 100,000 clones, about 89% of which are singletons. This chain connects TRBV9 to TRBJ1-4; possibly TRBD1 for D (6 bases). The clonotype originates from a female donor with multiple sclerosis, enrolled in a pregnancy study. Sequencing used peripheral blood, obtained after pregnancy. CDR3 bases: TGTGCCAGCAGCGTAGAAGGGGGTTCGACTAATGAAAAACTGTTTTTT. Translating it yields CASSVEGGSTNEKLFF.